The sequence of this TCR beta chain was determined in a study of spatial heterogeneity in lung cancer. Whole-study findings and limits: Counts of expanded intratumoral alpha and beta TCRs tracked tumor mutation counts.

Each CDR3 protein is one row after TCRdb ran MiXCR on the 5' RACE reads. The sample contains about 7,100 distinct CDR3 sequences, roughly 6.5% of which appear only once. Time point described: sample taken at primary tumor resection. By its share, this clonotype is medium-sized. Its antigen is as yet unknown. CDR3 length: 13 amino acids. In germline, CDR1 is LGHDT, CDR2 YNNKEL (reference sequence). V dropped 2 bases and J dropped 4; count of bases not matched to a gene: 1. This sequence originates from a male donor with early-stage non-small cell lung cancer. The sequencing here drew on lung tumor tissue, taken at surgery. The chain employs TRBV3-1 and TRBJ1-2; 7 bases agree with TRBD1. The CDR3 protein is CASSQQGGYGYTF. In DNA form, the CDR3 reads TGTGCCAGCAGCCAACAGGGGGGCTATGGCTACACCTTC.